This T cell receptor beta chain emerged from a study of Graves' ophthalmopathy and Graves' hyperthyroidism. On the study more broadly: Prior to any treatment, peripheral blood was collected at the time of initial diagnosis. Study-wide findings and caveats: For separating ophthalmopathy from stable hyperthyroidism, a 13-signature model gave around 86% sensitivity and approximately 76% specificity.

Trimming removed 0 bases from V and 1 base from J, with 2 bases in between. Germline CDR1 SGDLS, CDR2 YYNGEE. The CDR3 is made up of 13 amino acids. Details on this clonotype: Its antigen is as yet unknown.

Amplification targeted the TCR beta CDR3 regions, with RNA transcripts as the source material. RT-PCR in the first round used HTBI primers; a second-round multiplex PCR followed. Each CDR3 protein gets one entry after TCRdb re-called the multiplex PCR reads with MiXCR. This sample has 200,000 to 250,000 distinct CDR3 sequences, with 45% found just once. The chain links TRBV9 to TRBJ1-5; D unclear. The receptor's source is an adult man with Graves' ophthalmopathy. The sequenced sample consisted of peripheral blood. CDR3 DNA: TGTGCCAGCAGCGTAGCGAGCAATCAGCCCCAGCATTTT. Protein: CASSVASNQPQHF.